These 15 T cell receptor beta chains originate from one sample sequenced in a study of shared clonotypes between healthy human individuals. Clones were sequenced by immunoSEQ multiplex PCR, and TCRdb holds only the in-frame ones, with some missing. The sample lists about 2.3 million clones; approximately 95% were seen once. The specimen sequenced was naive CD4+ T cells from PBMCs. Subset defined: CD45RA+ positively selected. The source of these receptors is a man between 18 and 35 years old in good health. Some clones in this sample may be carry-over from other donors' samples.

The chain joins TRBV6-6 to TRBJ1-1; D is unresolved. The CDR3 covers 11 residues. The V and J ends lost 11 bases and 0 bases respectively, with 7 bases between them. The germline gives CDR1 MNHNY, CDR2 SVGAGI (reference sequence). DNA for the CDR3: TGTGCCGCTCGATTGAACACTGAAGCTTTCTTT. Translating it yields CAARLNTEAFF.

The J gene is TRBJ1-1, the V gene TRBV5-4, with 9 bases matching TRBD1. This CDR3 contains 17 residues. V lost 1 base to trimming and J lost 5 bases; unmatched junction nucleotides: 12. CDR1 SGHNT and CDR2 YYREEE come from the germline V gene (reference sequence). CDR3 protein: CASSLRWGQGLETEAFF. The CDR3 DNA reads TGTGCCAGCAGCTTGAGGTGGGGACAGGGTTTGGAAACTGAAGCTTTCTTT.

The chain joins TRBV6-5 to TRBJ2-3; TRBD2 agrees at 10 bases. The CDR3 totals 16 residues. The germline V gene encodes CDR1 MNHEY and CDR2 SVGAGI. J was trimmed by 6 bases and V by 4 bases; bases with no gene match: 10. The CDR3 region is CASSWTSGGPPDTQYF. The CDR3 nucleotides are TGTGCCAGCAGTTGGACTAGCGGAGGCCCCCCGGATACGCAGTATTTT.

The chain is built from TRBV19 and TRBJ1-5; D remains unclear. Trimming removed 5 bases from V and 3 bases from J, with 17 bases in between. The CDR3 spans 16 residues. Germline lookup yields CDR1 LNHDA and CDR2 SQIVND (reference sequence). CDR3: CASSEWESGYNQPQHF. DNA for the CDR3: TGTGCCAGTAGTGAATGGGAAAGCGGGTACAATCAGCCCCAGCATTTT.

J is TRBJ2-1 and V is TRBV10-3; D not resolved. This CDR3 contains 13 residues. V dropped 4 bases and J dropped 7 bases, with 11 bases sitting between them. The germline gives CDR1 ENHRY, CDR2 SYGVKD. The chain's CDR3 is CAISAGTTNEQFF. The CDR3 nucleotides are TGTGCCATCAGTGCAGGCACCACAAATGAGCAGTTCTTC.

About this clone itself: At the DNA level, this CDR3 is encoded by other sequences in the same sample as well. The gene calls are TRBV5-1 and TRBJ2-7; D is ambiguous. Trimming took 0 bases from V and 2 from J, leaving 9 bases between them. Germline CDR1 and CDR2: SGHRS and YFSETQ. CDR3 length: 14 residues. The DNA for the CDR3 is TGCGCCAGCAGCTTGGCCGGCAGTACCTACGAGCAGTACTTC. This codes for CASSLAGSTYEQYF.

The chain combines TRBV5-1 with TRBJ2-1, with D perhaps TRBD1 or TRBD2 (6 bases each). V was cut by 4 bases and J by 2 bases, with 16 bases left in between. This CDR3 has 16 amino acids. Germline CDR1 reads SGHRS; CDR2 reads YFSETQ. The CDR3, as DNA: TGCGCCAGCAGCCCCCAAGGTAGGGGGGCCTACAATGAGCAGTTCTTC. As protein: CASSPQGRGAYNEQFF. The variable domain in full, completed from reference TRBV5-1 and TRBJ2-1, reads KAGVTQTPRYLIKTRGQQVTLSCSPISGHRSVSWYQQTPGQGLQFLFEYFSETQRNKGNFPGRFSGRQFSNSRSEMNVSTLELGDSALYLCASSPQGRGAYNEQFFGPGTRLTVL.

This clone was found once. This chain links TRBV7-3 with TRBJ2-1; D unresolved. Germline lookup yields CDR1 SGHTA and CDR2 FQGTGA. The V end lost 5 bases, the J end lost 5 bases, and 10 bases lay between the germline ends. The length of the CDR3 is 13 residues. The CDR3 bases are TGTGCCAGCAGCACCTTGGCTGACAATGAGCAGTTCTTC. Translating it yields CASSTLADNEQFF.

The V call is TRBV11-3, the J call TRBJ2-2; D is unresolved. V shed 5 bases and J shed 5 bases, with 21 bases lying between them. The length of the CDR3 is 17 residues. Germline loops: CDR1 SGHNT, CDR2 YENEEA. This CDR3 is CASSQTIIGNGTGELFF. In DNA, the CDR3 is TGTGCCAGCAGCCAAACCATCATAGGTAATGGTACCGGGGAGCTGTTTTTT.

The chain combines TRBV5-1 with TRBJ2-1; no clear D gene. Germline-derived CDR1 and CDR2 are SGHRS and YFSETQ. V dropped 4 bases and J dropped 5 bases, with 13 bases sitting between them. The length of the CDR3 is 14 residues. The DNA for the CDR3 is TGCGCCAGCAGCCCGATGACCGGTGACAATGAGCAGTTCTTC. This encodes CASSPMTGDNEQFF.

About this clone: The same CDR3 also results from other DNA sequences found in this sample. The rearrangement links TRBV6-5 to TRBJ2-5, with D perhaps being TRBD1 or TRBD2 (5 bases each). Trimming shortened V by 6 bases and J by 1 base, and 9 bases separated the two germline ends. Germline V CDR1 and CDR2: MNHEY, SVGAGI. The CDR3 has 13 amino acids. This chain's CDR3 is CASSRGPQETQYF. CDR3 nucleotides: TGTGCCAGCAGCCGGGGACCCCAAGAGACCCAGTACTTC.

The chain recombines TRBV28 with TRBJ1-2; no clear D gene. The germline CDR1 and CDR2 sequences are MDHEN and SYDVKM. There are 14 residues in the CDR3. V was cut by 3 bases and J by 6 bases, with 14 bases left in between. As DNA, the CDR3 is TGTGCCAGCAGTTTGCCCACCCACGCGAATGGCTACACCTTC. This codes for CASSLPTHANGYTF.

V gene TRBV5-1 combines with J gene TRBJ2-3; D gene unclear. With 0 bases removed from V and 3 bases from J, the gap between germline ends came to 14 bases. Germline V gives CDR1 SGHRS, CDR2 YFSETQ. This CDR3 has 16 amino acids. The CDR3 region has the DNA TGCGCCAGCAGCTTGGGGATTTCTGGGCAGACAGATACGCAGTATTTT. Its translation: CASSLGISGQTDTQYF.

This sequence joins TRBV28 and TRBJ1-1; tentative D call: TRBD1 (6 bases). CDR3 length: 15 amino acids. Germline V gene data show CDR1 as MDHEN and CDR2 as SYDVKM. V lost 5 bases to trimming and J lost 4 bases, with 17 bases between them. The chain's CDR3 is CASSHTQGWITEAFF. The CDR3 region has the DNA TGTGCCAGCAGTCATACACAGGGATGGATCACTGAAGCTTTCTTT.

The chain employs TRBV30 and TRBJ1-2; 9 positions agree with TRBD1. V was pared by 2 bases and J by 8 bases, with 6 bases of the junction left unmatched. The CDR3 has 13 residues. Germline V gene sequence: CDR1 GTSNPN, CDR2 SVGIG (reference sequence). The chain's CDR3 is CAWSPGQGRGYTF. The CDR3 DNA sequence: TGTGCCTGGAGTCCGGGACAGGGACGGGGCTACACCTTC.